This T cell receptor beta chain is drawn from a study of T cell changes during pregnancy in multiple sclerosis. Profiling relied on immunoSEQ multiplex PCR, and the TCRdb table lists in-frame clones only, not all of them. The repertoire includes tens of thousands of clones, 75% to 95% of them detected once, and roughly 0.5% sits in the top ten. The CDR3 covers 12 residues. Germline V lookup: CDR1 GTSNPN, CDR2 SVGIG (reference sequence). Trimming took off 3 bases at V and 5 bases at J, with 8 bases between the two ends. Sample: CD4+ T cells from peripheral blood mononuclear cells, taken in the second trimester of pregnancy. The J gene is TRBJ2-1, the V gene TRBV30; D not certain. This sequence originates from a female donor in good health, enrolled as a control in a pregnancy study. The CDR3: CAWSLVHNEQFF. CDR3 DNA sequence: TGTGCCTGGAGCCTCGTTCACAATGAGCAGTTCTTC.